The 14 T cell receptor beta chains in this list originate from one sample, sequenced in a study of identical twins. TCRdb itself ran the 5' RACE reads through MiXCR, one entry per CDR3 protein. The table lists approximately 500,000 distinct CDR3 sequences, approximately 14% of them singletons. This sample was shared with a second study, whose subject was yellow fever vaccine responses in identical twins.

The sample comprised CD4+ T cells sorted from blood. These receptors came from a woman younger than 35 in good health.

The chain employs TRBV20-1 and TRBJ1-1; 9 bases line up with TRBD1. Trimming cost V 2 bases and J 6 bases; bases outside gene matches: 13. Germline values: CDR1 DFQATT, CDR2 SNEGSKA (reference sequence). The CDR3 spans 16 residues. The CDR3 coding sequence is TGCAGTGCTAGAACCCCCTTGACAGGGGGTGTCTCTGAAGCTTTCTTT. Translated, it gives CSARTPLTGGVSEAFF.

The chain employs TRBV11-2 and TRBJ2-1; D possibly corresponds to TRBD2 (5 bases). V lost 11 bases to trimming and J lost 7 bases, with 21 bases between them. Per the germline V gene, CDR1 is SGHAT and CDR2 is FQNNGV. This CDR3 is 14 amino acids long. CDR3 sequence (DNA): TGTGCCGATAGGTTTGGACTCGAGGTGAATGAGCAGTTCTTC. Protein sequence: CADRFGLEVNEQFF.

The chain joins TRBV7-6 to TRBJ2-6; 7 nucleotides line up with TRBD1. CDR1 SGHVS and CDR2 FNYEAQ come from the germline V gene. V lost 2 bases to trimming and J lost 0 bases; unmatched junction nucleotides: 13. The CDR3 has 20 residues. The CDR3 here is CASSLRGRGQALSGANVLTF. For the CDR3, the DNA is TGTGCCAGCAGCTTAAGGGGGCGCGGACAGGCCCTCTCTGGGGCCAACGTCCTGACTTTC.

The genes are TRBV5-1 and TRBJ2-1; D is undetermined. CDR1 is SGHRS and CDR2 is YFSETQ in the germline V gene. V was cut by 4 bases and J by 14 bases, with 13 bases left in between. CDR3 length equals 11 residues. The CDR3 DNA reads as TGCGCCAGCAGCAACGATCGTGCGGAGTTCTTC. This codes for CASSNDRAEFF.

This clonotype was counted only a few times. The chain couples TRBV6-1 to TRBJ2-5, with TRBD1 identical over 8 bases. CDR1 is MNHNS, CDR2 SASEGT, per germline. This CDR3 is built from 14 residues. The J segment lost 3 bases and the V segment lost 9 bases, leaving 9 bases of the junction unmatched. In nucleotides, the CDR3 is TGTGCCAGTGGGGGCAGGGGGCAAGAAGAGACCCAGTACTTC. Translated, it gives CASGGRGQEETQYF.

This clonotype showed up just a few times. This chain joins TRBV12-3 or TRBV12-4 and TRBJ2-7; 9 bases agree with TRBD1. The CDR3 runs to 16 residues. The CDR3 sequence is CGGTGLNLGGSYEQYV. DNA of the CDR3: TGTGGGGGGACAGGGTTGAATCTCGGGGGATCCTACGAGCAGTACGTC.

This sequence joins TRBV24-1 and TRBJ2-1; D may be TRBD1 or TRBD2 (5 bases each). Germline lookup yields CDR1 KGHDR and CDR2 SFDVKD. The CDR3 consists of 16 residues. Trimming took off 4 bases at V and 2 bases at J, with 14 bases between the two ends. The CDR3 region is CATSDGWGKTYNEQFF. The DNA for the CDR3 is TGTGCCACCAGTGACGGCTGGGGGAAGACCTACAATGAGCAGTTCTTC.

This clonotype has just a few counts. The chain couples TRBV9 to TRBJ1-1; maybe TRBD1 (5 bases). The V gene lost 3 bases and the J gene lost 1 base, with 13 bases spanning the gap. Germline CDR1 is SGDLS and CDR2 is YYNGEE. This CDR3 is 15 amino acids long. CDR3 in amino acids: CASSETGTENTEAFF. DNA for the CDR3: TGTGCCAGCAGCGAGACTGGGACTGAGAACACTGAAGCTTTCTTT.

The rearrangement uses TRBV13 and TRBJ2-3, with a possible D match to TRBD2 (5 bases). Germline V lookup: CDR1 PRHDT, CDR2 FYEKMQ (reference sequence). The CDR3 runs 14 residues. V lost 5 bases, J lost 6 bases, and 15 bases lay in between. CDR3 DNA sequence: TGTGCCAGCAGCCTCCTGACCCGAGGGGATACGCAGTATTTT. Translating gives CASSLLTRGDTQYF.

This clonotype occurred a few times. This chain joins TRBV12-3 or TRBV12-4 and TRBJ2-6, with D perhaps given as TRBD1 or TRBD2 (7 bases each). Trimming removed 6 bases from V and 2 bases from J, with 14 bases in between. The CDR3 extends over 16 amino acids. CDR3 in DNA: TGTGCCAGCAGCCAGACAGGGACTACTGGGGCCAACGTCCTGACTTTC. Translation gives CASSQTGTTGANVLTF.

This clonotype was counted between two and nine times. V gene TRBV18 combines with J gene TRBJ2-1; D possibly corresponds to TRBD2 (7 bases). The CDR3 totals 14 residues. Germline CDR1 and CDR2: KGHSH and LQKENI. The germline V and J ends were trimmed by 6 bases and 7 bases, with 16 bases remaining between them. The CDR3 bases are TGTGCCAGCTCCCCCACCGAGGGGGGGAATGAGCAGTTCTTC. Translating it yields CASSPTEGGNEQFF.

This clonotype turned up a few times. This rearrangement joins TRBV6-5 to TRBJ2-7; D may match TRBD1 or TRBD2 (5 bases each). The CDR3 has 10 residues. Trimming cost V 8 bases and J 7 bases, with 9 bases left between them. Germline assignment: CDR1 MNHEY and CDR2 SVGAGI. CDR3 loop: CASGWGEQYF. DNA of the CDR3: TGTGCCAGCGGGTGGGGGGAGCAGTACTTC.

This clonotype occurred a few times. V and J are TRBV12-3 or TRBV12-4 and TRBJ2-5; D might be TRBD1 or TRBD2, each matching 6 bases. The CDR3 loop spans 16 amino acids. Trimming pared 4 bases from V and 4 bases from J, leaving 19 bases between. The CDR3 bases are TGTGCCAGCAGTTACGGAGGGGGTATATCTCGAGAGACCCAGTACTTC. Its protein product is CASSYGGGISRETQYF.

This clonotype occurred a few times. The chain carries TRBV10-3 and TRBJ2-2; 7 bases line up with TRBD1. The ends lost 5 bases at V and 4 bases at J; junction bases unmatched: 7. This CDR3 comprises 15 residues. The germline V gene has CDR1 ENHRY and CDR2 SYGVKD. The chain's CDR3 is CAISSNRGSTGELFF. CDR3 DNA: TGTGCCATCAGTAGCAACAGGGGAAGCACCGGGGAGCTGTTTTTT.